A selection of T cell receptor beta chains follows, all from one sample in a study of shared clonotypes between healthy human individuals. Profiled with immunoSEQ multiplex PCR; TCRdb holds only in-frame clones, not every one. The sample holds 2 million to 2.5 million clones, 80% to 95% seen once. The sequencing sample was made of naive CD4+ T cells from PBMCs. The receptor set was obtained from a man between 18 and 35 years old in good health. Some clones in this sample may be carry-over from other donors' samples. The CDR3 runs from the conserved cysteine through the conserved F or W. A D gene is named only where the DNA matches it firmly. A row's size may be missing; if present it is once, few, many or a size class.

clone_size j_call d_call v_call cdr3_nt cdr3_aa
NA TRBJ1-1 TRBD1 TRBV7-2 TGTGCCAGCAGCTTAATGGGGACAGGGAATAGTGCGGCTTTCTTT CASSLMGTGNSAAFF
once TRBJ2-3 NA TRBV28 TGTGCCAGCAGTTTATCAGCAGATACGCAGTATTTT CASSLSADTQYF
NA TRBJ2-7 NA TRBV7-2 TGTGCCAGCAGCAGCCTTAGCTACGAGCAGTACTTC CASSSLSYEQYF
NA TRBJ2-1 NA TRBV18 TGTGCCAGCTCACCAATGGACTCCTACAATGAGCAGTTCTTC CASSPMDSYNEQFF
NA TRBJ2-3 TRBD2 TRBV5-1 TGCGCCAGCAGCTTGGCCGGCGGGAGGGGAGCAGATACGCAGTATTTT CASSLAGGRGADTQYF
NA TRBJ2-3 NA TRBV5-4 TGTGCCAGCAGCCCCGGTACCCACCCTAGCACAGATACGCAGTATTTT CASSPGTHPSTDTQYF
NA TRBJ2-1 NA TRBV30 TGTGCCTTAAATCTAGGGTTTGGGAATGAGCAGTTCTTC CALNLGFGNEQFF
NA TRBJ2-7 NA TRBV9 TGTGCCAGCAGCGTAGCCCCGCTTTCCTACGAGCAGTACTTC CASSVAPLSYEQYF
NA TRBJ2-1 NA TRBV5-1 TGCGCCAGCAGCCCGGTGGGGCGCCCAACCTACAATGAGCAGTTCTTC CASSPVGRPTYNEQFF
NA TRBJ2-7 NA TRBV4-1 TGCGCCAGCAGCCGCCTTGAGGGCTACGAGCAGTACTTC CASSRLEGYEQYF
NA TRBJ2-2 NA TRBV7-6 TGTGCCAGCAGCTCCCGTAGTGGGGACACCGGGGAGCTGTTTTTT CASSSRSGDTGELFF
NA TRBJ2-7 NA TRBV25-1 TGTGCCAGCAGTGGGAGGGGGGGGAGGTCCTACGAGCAGTACTTC CASSGRGGRSYEQYF
NA TRBJ1-2 NA TRBV30 TGTGCCTGGGGTTACGGGGGGTCGGCTTCGGGCTACACCTTC CAWGYGGSASGYTF
few TRBJ1-1 NA TRBV12-5 TGTGCTAGTGGTTGGGCCGACACTGAAGCTTTCTTT CASGWADTEAFF
NA TRBJ2-7 TRBD2 TRBV27 TGTGCCAGCAGGCGACTAGCGGGATTGGACGAGCAGTACTTC CASRRLAGLDEQYF
NA TRBJ2-5 NA TRBV27 TGTGCCAGCAGTCCGCAGGGTTTTGAGACCCAGTACTTC CASSPQGFETQYF
NA TRBJ2-1 NA TRBV28 TGTGCCAGCAGACCCGGGGGCAGCTCCTACAATGAGCAGTTCTTC CASRPGGSSYNEQFF
NA TRBJ1-5 TRBD1 TRBV2 TGTGCCAGCAGATACGACAGGGCCGAACAGCCCCAGCATTTT CASRYDRAEQPQHF
NA TRBJ2-4 NA TRBV7-2 TGTGCCAGCAGCCCGTCTAGAGGAAAAAACATTCAGTACTTC CASSPSRGKNIQYF
NA TRBJ1-1 NA TRBV29-1 TGCAGCGTTGAAGATTTCATACTTGAAGCTTTCTTT CSVEDFILEAFF
NA TRBJ1-2 NA TRBV25-1 TGTGCCAGCAGTGTGGCAGGGTATAACTATGGCTACACCTTC CASSVAGYNYGYTF
NA TRBJ2-1 TRBD1 TRBV4-2 TGTGCCAGCAGCCAAGATACCAGGGGGTGGAACAATGAGCAGTTCTTC CASSQDTRGWNNEQFF
NA TRBJ2-7 NA TRBV29-1 TGCAGCGTTGGACTTAGCTCCTACGAGCAGTACTTC CSVGLSSYEQYF
NA TRBJ1-5 NA TRBV7-8 TGTGCCAGCAGCTCCCTTGGTTTGGACAGCTATAGCAATCAGCCCCAGCATTTT CASSSLGLDSYSNQPQHF
NA TRBJ1-2 NA TRBV7-2 TGTGCCAGCAGCCTAGGAAGACCCAGTCGGGGCTACACCTTC CASSLGRPSRGYTF
NA TRBJ1-5 NA TRBV28 TGTGCCAGCAGCCTTATAATCGGGTTTGTGGAGCCCCAGCATTTT CASSLIIGFVEPQHF
NA TRBJ2-7 NA TRBV18 TGTGCCAGCTCACCACCGTCAGACGGGCACGAGCAGTACTTC CASSPPSDGHEQYF
NA TRBJ2-7 NA TRBV6-1 TGTGCCAGCAGTGAGAAGGGAAGCTCCTACGAGCAGTACTTC CASSEKGSSYEQYF
NA TRBJ2-2 TRBD1 TRBV7-3 TGTGCCAGCAGCTTAATGCAGGGGGCAGAGACCGGGGAGCTGTTTTTT CASSLMQGAETGELFF
NA TRBJ2-5 TRBD1 TRBV5-8 TGTGCCAGCAGCTTGGGGGAACAGGGGGAGACCCAGTACTTC CASSLGEQGETQYF
NA TRBJ2-3 NA TRBV9 TGTGCCAGCAGCGTAGGGGCAGGGACAGATACGCAGTATTTT CASSVGAGTDTQYF
once TRBJ1-3 TRBD1 TRBV15 TGTGCCACCAGCAGAGCTCGGACAGGGAGGGGCTACTCTGGAAACACCATATATTTT CATSRARTGRGYSGNTIYF
NA TRBJ2-6 NA TRBV13 TGTGCCAGCAGCTTAGTCGGACAGTGGGTCTCTGGGGCCAACGTCCTGACTTTC CASSLVGQWVSGANVLTF
NA TRBJ2-4 NA TRBV27 TGTGCCAGCGCTTTGCGGGGCAGGGATGCCAAAAACATTCAGTACTTC CASALRGRDAKNIQYF
once TRBJ2-1 TRBD2 TRBV7-9 TGTGCCAGCAGCCCGATAGCGGGCCTCACCAGCGAGCAGTTCTTC CASSPIAGLTSEQFF